The clone carrying this T cell receptor beta chain was counted ten times or more. Its antigen is not identified. Next came a second PCR, run for about 7 to 12 cycles, which used a sample-barcoded 5' primer along with a J-beta primer mix. TCRdb reprocessed the 5' RACE reads with MiXCR, giving one entry per CDR3 protein. This sample yields 1.5 million or so distinct CDR3 sequences, of which approximately 42% are seen a single time; more than 4% belongs to the top ten. Each donor gave roughly 10 milliliters of peripheral blood. The data were obtained in a study of blood T cells in healthy people across ages. General study findings and limits: Older age coincided with a roughly linear decline in TCR beta diversity per million T cells.

Trimming removed 4 bases from V and 3 bases from J, with 12 bases in between. CDR1 is SQVTM, CDR2 ANQGSEA, per germline. The CDR3 is 13 residues long. Sample: blood. V and J are TRBV29-1 and TRBJ1-2; D may be TRBD1 (6 bases). This TCR was recovered from a woman aged 18-30 years in good health. The CDR3 here is CSVVGHPDYGYTF. CDR3 sequence (DNA): TGCAGCGTTGTGGGACACCCAGACTATGGCTACACCTTC.